The text below deals with one TCR beta chain. The antigen remains unidentified. The time point is: baseline, week 1 (first vaccination visit). The treatment denotes: pre-vaccination baseline after standard-of-care therapy. This specimen comes from a study of a mutant IDH1 vaccine in newly diagnosed glioma. The table came from immunoSEQ multiplex PCR; TCRdb's copy has only in-frame clones and leaves some out. This table holds 15,000 to 20,000 clones, around 95% found once. Findings of the study overall: Detectable vaccine-induced immune responses arose in almost 95% of patients.

CDR1 MDHEN and CDR2 SYDVKM come from the germline V gene. This CDR3 contains 14 residues. Losses at the gene ends were 4 bases for V and 1 base for J; bases not matched to a gene: 3. This clonotype originated in a woman between 18 and 29 years old with glioma. Some clones in this sample may be carry-over from other donors' samples. The source material was peripheral blood mononuclear cells (PBMCs), sampled from a glioma patient treated with radiotherapy, temozolomide or both. The chain carries TRBV28 and TRBJ2-7; 8 nucleotides align to TRBD1. Here the CDR3 DNA reads TGTGCCAGCAGTTGGGACAGGCGGTCCTACGAGCAGTACTTC. This gives the protein CASSWDRRSYEQYF.